Presented here are 22 T cell receptor beta chains from one specimen sequenced in a study of cytomegalovirus exposure and HLA in healthy donors (dated by TCRdb to about 2017). The library was produced with the immunoSEQ multiplex PCR assay. For the multiplex PCR, a mixture combining 60 forward primers for TCR Vbeta segments and 13 reverse primers for TCR Jbeta segments was used. TCRdb took this table from immuneACCESS and kept in-frame rearrangements with V and J called. Such tables lack part of the clones; where checked against another copy, unresolved V genes explain under half of the gap, and the rest is unexplained. The sample includes approximately 93,000 clones, with around four fifths observed a single time. Jointly, the top ten make up under 4% of the sample. Source material: PBMCs. The origin of the receptors is a woman aged 40 to 49 in good health and CMV-seronegative.

The chain couples TRBV10-2 to TRBJ2-7; 10 nucleotides agree with TRBD1. The CDR3 runs to 13 residues. CDR1 and CDR2 (germline): WSHSY, SAAADI. The junction had 5 bases not matched to a gene; V was cut back by 8 bases and J by 4 bases. As DNA, the CDR3 is TGCGCCAGCCTCTCGGACAGGGGGTACGAGCAGTACTTC. This translates into CASLSDRGYEQYF.

The J gene is TRBJ1-5, the V gene TRBV7-9; the D gene is possibly TRBD1 (6 bases). The CDR3 runs 16 residues. Germline CDR1 reads SEHNR; CDR2 reads FQNEAQ (reference sequence). Trimming left V 5 bases short and J 8 bases short, with 22 bases between. CDR3 nucleotide sequence: TGTGCCAGCAGCCTTTCCGTGGACATTCCAGGGGAGCCCCAGCATTTT. Translated, it gives CASSLSVDIPGEPQHF. The full variable domain, completed using reference TRBV7-9 and TRBJ1-5, is DTGVSQNPRHKITKRGQNVTFRCDPISEHNRLYWYRQTLGQGPEFLTYFQNEAQLEKSRLLSDRFSAERPKGSFSTLEIQRTEQGDSAMYLCASSLSVDIPGEPQHFGDGTRLSIL.

The rearrangement uses TRBV7-2 and TRBJ1-1, with D perhaps TRBD1 (5 bases). Germline assignment: CDR1 SGHTA and CDR2 FQGNSA. Trimming removed 1 base from V and 2 bases from J, with 14 bases in between. This CDR3 contains 16 residues. CDR3 loop: CASSLEVLTVNTEAFF. CDR3 sequence (DNA): TGTGCCAGCAGCTTAGAAGTTTTGACAGTTAACACTGAAGCTTTCTTT.

The chain is built from TRBV6-1 and TRBJ2-7; 7 bases map to TRBD1. The CDR3 is 15 amino acids. With 8 bases clipped from V and 3 bases from J, the junction kept 13 bases outside the gene matches. Germline values: CDR1 MNHNS, CDR2 SASEGT. CDR3 residues: CASPELPGQSYEQYF. CDR3 nucleotide sequence: TGTGCCAGCCCCGAATTACCGGGACAGAGCTACGAGCAGTACTTC.

This clone was seen more than once but under ten times. The chain joins TRBV4-1 to TRBJ2-2; D not resolved. Trimming pared 4 bases from V and 9 bases from J, leaving 6 bases between. The germline V gene encodes CDR1 MGHRA and CDR2 YSYEKL. The CDR3 is 11 amino acids. CDR3 DNA sequence: TGCGCCAGCAGCCCGGGTCGGGAGCTGTTTTTT. Translation: CASSPGRELFF.

This chain uses TRBV5-6 with TRBJ2-1, with 12 positions matching TRBD1. The V segment lost 3 bases and the J segment 6 bases; nucleotides outside the gene matches: 4. The germline gives CDR1 SGHDT, CDR2 YYEEEE. This CDR3 spans 15 amino acids. CDR3 loop: CASSWGQGASNEQFF. The CDR3 DNA follows: TGTGCCAGCAGCTGGGGACAGGGGGCGAGCAATGAGCAGTTCTTC.

The DNA of the CDR3 is TGTGCCAGCAGTTTAACGGGGAATGAGCAGTTCTTC. Its translation: CASSLTGNEQFF. This chain connects TRBV27 to TRBJ2-1; a possible D gene is TRBD2 (5 bases). CDR1 MNHEY and CDR2 SMNVEV come from the germline V gene (reference sequence). The V and J ends lost 2 bases and 7 bases respectively, with 6 bases between them. This CDR3 has 12 amino acids.

DNA for the CDR3: TGTGCCAGCCTCAGTCCGGGGTACTATGGCTACACCTTC. It is translated as CASLSPGYYGYTF. V and J are TRBV6-5 and TRBJ1-2; D call uncertain. The CDR3 runs 13 residues. Trimming shortened V by 8 bases and J by 3 bases, and 13 bases separated the two germline ends. The germline V gene encodes CDR1 MNHEY and CDR2 SVGAGI.

The chain combines TRBV5-4 with TRBJ2-7; TRBD1 might be the D (5 bases). Germline CDR1 is SGHNT and CDR2 is YYREEE (reference sequence). The CDR3 has 13 amino acids. With 4 bases removed from V and 3 bases from J, the gap between germline ends came to 11 bases. The CDR3 is CASSPRTNYEQYF. The CDR3 DNA is TGTGCCAGCAGCCCGAGGACAAACTACGAGCAGTACTTC.

The chain has TRBV25-1 and TRBJ1-5; 9 nucleotides match TRBD1. The CDR3 totals 15 residues. Germline V gives CDR1 MGHDK, CDR2 SYGVNS. J gave up 7 bases and V 3 bases, and 7 bases lay outside the gene matches. The CDR3 loop reads CASSEPQGAGQPQHF. CDR3 in DNA: TGTGCCAGCAGTGAGCCACAGGGGGCCGGGCAGCCCCAGCATTTT.

V is TRBV27 and J is TRBJ2-3, with a weak D call TRBD1 (6 bases). Germline CDR1 and CDR2: MNHEY and SMNVEV (reference sequence). The length of the CDR3 is 15 residues. Between the trimmed V and J ends, which lost 5 bases and 0 bases, there was a span of 12 bases. CDR3 loop: CASSPLTGSTDTQYF. CDR3 sequence (DNA): TGTGCCAGCAGTCCCCTGACAGGTAGCACAGATACGCAGTATTTT.

The rearrangement uses TRBV28 and TRBJ2-1; 12 nucleotides line up with TRBD2. CDR1 MDHEN and CDR2 SYDVKM come from the germline V gene. The V segment lost 5 bases and the J segment 7 bases; nucleotides outside the gene matches: 9. The CDR3 has 16 amino acids. CDR3 residues: CASSILLAGGLNEQFF. CDR3 nucleotide sequence: TGTGCCAGCAGTATCCTTCTAGCGGGAGGGTTAAATGAGCAGTTCTTC.

The CDR3 reads CASSPMTAGANTEAFF. CDR3 DNA: TGCGCCAGCAGCCCAATGACAGCAGGCGCGAACACTGAAGCTTTCTTT. The gene calls are TRBV4-1 and TRBJ1-1; D might be TRBD1 (5 bases). The CDR3 extends over 16 amino acids. V was trimmed by 4 bases and J by 1 base, leaving 16 bases between them. From germline, CDR1 is MGHRA and CDR2 YSYEKL.

V usage is TRBV29-1 and J usage is TRBJ2-3; D may be TRBD2 (5 bases). In germline, CDR1 is SQVTM, CDR2 ANQGSEA. Deletions cut 7 bases from V and 4 bases from J, with 18 bases between. CDR3 size: 14 residues. CDR3 region: CSGRLMGSSDTQYF. The CDR3 DNA sequence: TGCAGCGGACGGCTTATGGGGAGTTCAGATACGCAGTATTTT.

This clone was detected once. V usage is TRBV5-6 and J usage is TRBJ1-2, with 7 bases identical to TRBD1. Trimming removed 4 bases from V and 6 bases from J; junction bases left unmatched: 6. Germline CDR1 is SGHDT and CDR2 is YYEEEE. The CDR3 is 13 amino acids. The CDR3: CASSLGQVDGYTF. The CDR3 DNA sequence: TGTGCCAGCAGCCTTGGACAGGTCGATGGCTACACCTTC.

The chain combines TRBV2 with TRBJ2-1, with TRBD2 matching 7 bases. Trimming took 2 bases from V and 4 from J; bases not matched to a gene: 5. Germline-derived CDR1 and CDR2 are SNHLY and FYNNEI. The CDR3 has 15 residues. The CDR3, as DNA: TGTGCCAGCAGTGAAAGCCTAGCGGCTTACAATGAGCAGTTCTTC. It encodes CASSESLAAYNEQFF.

The V call is TRBV10-3, the J call TRBJ2-2; 9 positions agree with TRBD1. The CDR3 contains 14 residues. Germline values: CDR1 ENHRY, CDR2 SYGVKD. The V and J ends lost 4 bases and 3 bases, in that order; junction bases with no gene match: 0. CDR3 amino acids: CAISGQGDTGELFF. The CDR3 nucleotides are TGTGCCATCAGTGGACAGGGGGACACCGGGGAGCTGTTTTTT.

The chain is built from TRBV5-1 and TRBJ2-7, with D possibly TRBD1 on 6 matching bases. The germline V gene encodes CDR1 SGHRS and CDR2 YFSETQ. The CDR3 spans 14 residues. Trimming stripped 1 base from V and 3 bases from J, with 11 bases between. The CDR3 region is CASSLIQGGYEQYF. The CDR3 bases are TGCGCCAGCAGCTTGATTCAAGGGGGCTACGAGCAGTACTTC.

The CDR3 nucleotides read TGTGCCAGCAGCTTAGGATTGGGGGGACAGGGGACGGAGCAGTACTTC. It is translated as CASSLGLGGQGTEQYF. The rearrangement joins TRBV11-3 to TRBJ2-7; TRBD1 matches at 10 bases. J lost 7 bases, V lost 1 base, and 10 bases had no gene match. Germline-derived CDR1 and CDR2 are SGHNT and YENEEA. The CDR3 has 16 amino acids.

The gene calls are TRBV21-1 and TRBJ2-7; the table's D call of TRBD2 was not tested on the DNA. TRBV21-1 is assigned pseudogene status. This CDR3 contains 15 residues. The CDR3 spells CASSKGRREGNEQYF. As DNA, the CDR3 is TGTGCCAGCAGCAAAGGGCGGCGGGAGGGGAACGAGCAGTACTTC.

The chain is built from TRBV30 and TRBJ1-4; tentative D call: TRBD1 (6 bases). Trimming shortened V by 3 bases and J by 8 bases, and 13 bases separated the two germline ends. Germline assignment: CDR1 GTSNPN and CDR2 SVGIG (reference sequence). The CDR3 extends over 13 amino acids. The DNA for the CDR3 is TGTGCCTGGAGGACCAGGGGCGGGGAAAAACTGTTTTTT. Translation: CAWRTRGGEKLFF.

The chain uses TRBV19 and TRBJ1-2, with unresolved D. CDR1 and CDR2 (germline): LNHDA, SQIVND (reference sequence). The CDR3 runs to 16 residues. Trimming left V 0 bases short and J 1 base short, with 12 bases between. Here the CDR3 reads CASSIDVNTVNYGYTF. The CDR3 DNA follows: TGTGCCAGTAGTATAGACGTGAACACAGTTAACTATGGCTACACCTTC.